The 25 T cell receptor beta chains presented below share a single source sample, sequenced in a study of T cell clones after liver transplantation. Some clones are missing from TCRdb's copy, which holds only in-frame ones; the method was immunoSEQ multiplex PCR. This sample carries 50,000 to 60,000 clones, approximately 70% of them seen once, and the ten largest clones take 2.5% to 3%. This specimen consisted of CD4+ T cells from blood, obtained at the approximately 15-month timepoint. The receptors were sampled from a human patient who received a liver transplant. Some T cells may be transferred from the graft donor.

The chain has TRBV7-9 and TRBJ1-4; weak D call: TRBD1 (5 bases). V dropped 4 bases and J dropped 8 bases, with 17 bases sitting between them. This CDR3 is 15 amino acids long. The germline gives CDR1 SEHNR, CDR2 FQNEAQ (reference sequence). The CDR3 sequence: CASSSGAGIGEKLFF. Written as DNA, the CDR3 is TGTGCCAGCAGCTCTGGGGCAGGGATTGGCGAAAAACTGTTTTTT.

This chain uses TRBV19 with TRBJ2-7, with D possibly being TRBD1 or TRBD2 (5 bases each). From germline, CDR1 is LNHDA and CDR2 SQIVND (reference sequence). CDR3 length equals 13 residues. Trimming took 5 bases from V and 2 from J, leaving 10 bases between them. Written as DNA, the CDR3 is TGTGCCAGTAGTCGGGGCAGAACCTACGAGCAGTACTTC. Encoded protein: CASSRGRTYEQYF.

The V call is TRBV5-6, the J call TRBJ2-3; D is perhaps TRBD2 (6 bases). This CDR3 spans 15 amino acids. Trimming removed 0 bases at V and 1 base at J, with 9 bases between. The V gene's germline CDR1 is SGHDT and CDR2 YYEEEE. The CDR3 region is CASSLDQRGTDTQYF. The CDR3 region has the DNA TGTGCCAGCAGCTTGGACCAGCGGGGCACAGATACGCAGTATTTT.

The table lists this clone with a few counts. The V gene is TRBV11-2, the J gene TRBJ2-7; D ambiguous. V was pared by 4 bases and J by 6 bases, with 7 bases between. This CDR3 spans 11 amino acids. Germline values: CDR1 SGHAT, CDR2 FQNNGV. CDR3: CASSYSIEQYF. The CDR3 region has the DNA TGTGCCAGCAGCTATTCGATCGAGCAGTACTTC.

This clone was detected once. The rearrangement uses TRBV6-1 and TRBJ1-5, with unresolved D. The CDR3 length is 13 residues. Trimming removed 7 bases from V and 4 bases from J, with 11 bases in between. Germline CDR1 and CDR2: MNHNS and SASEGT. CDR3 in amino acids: CASTPLFNQPQHF. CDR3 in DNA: TGTGCCAGCACCCCCCTTTTTAATCAGCCCCAGCATTTT.

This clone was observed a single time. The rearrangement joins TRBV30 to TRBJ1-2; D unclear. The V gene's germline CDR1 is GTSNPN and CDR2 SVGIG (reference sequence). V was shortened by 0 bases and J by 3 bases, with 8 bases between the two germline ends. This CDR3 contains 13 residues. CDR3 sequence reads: CAWSVGIYYGYTF. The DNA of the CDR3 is TGTGCCTGGAGTGTAGGGATTTACTATGGCTACACCTTC.

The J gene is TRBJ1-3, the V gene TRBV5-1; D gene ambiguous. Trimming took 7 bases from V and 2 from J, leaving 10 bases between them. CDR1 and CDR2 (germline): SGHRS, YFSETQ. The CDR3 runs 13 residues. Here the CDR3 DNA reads TGCGCCAGCGGCGAGGGAGCTGGAAACACCATATATTTT. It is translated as CASGEGAGNTIYF.

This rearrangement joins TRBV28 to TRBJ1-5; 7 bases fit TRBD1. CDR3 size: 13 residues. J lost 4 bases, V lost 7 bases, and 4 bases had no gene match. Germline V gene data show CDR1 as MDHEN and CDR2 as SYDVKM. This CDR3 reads CASMRGQNQPQHF. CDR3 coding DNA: TGTGCCAGCATGAGGGGGCAGAATCAGCCCCAGCATTTT.

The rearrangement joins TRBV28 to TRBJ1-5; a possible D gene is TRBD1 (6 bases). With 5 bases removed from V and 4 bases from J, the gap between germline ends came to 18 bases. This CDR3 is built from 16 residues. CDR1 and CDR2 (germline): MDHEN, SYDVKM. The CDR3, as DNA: TGTGCCAGCAGTGACCCCAGGACAGCCGCGAATCAGCCCCAGCATTTT. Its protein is CASSDPRTAANQPQHF.

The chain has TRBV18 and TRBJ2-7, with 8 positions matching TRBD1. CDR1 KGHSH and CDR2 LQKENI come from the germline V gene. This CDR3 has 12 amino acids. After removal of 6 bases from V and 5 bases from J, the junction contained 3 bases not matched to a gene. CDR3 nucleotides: TGTGCCAGCTCGCCGACAGGGGACGAGCAGTACGTC. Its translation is CASSPTGDEQYV.

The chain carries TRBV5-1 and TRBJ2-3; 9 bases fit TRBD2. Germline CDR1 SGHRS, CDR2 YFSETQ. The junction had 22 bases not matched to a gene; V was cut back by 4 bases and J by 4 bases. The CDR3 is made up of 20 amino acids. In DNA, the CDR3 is TGCGCCAGCAGCCCAAAACTGGCCCATACGAGTAGCGGGAGTTCAGATACGCAGTATTTT. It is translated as CASSPKLAHTSSGSSDTQYF.

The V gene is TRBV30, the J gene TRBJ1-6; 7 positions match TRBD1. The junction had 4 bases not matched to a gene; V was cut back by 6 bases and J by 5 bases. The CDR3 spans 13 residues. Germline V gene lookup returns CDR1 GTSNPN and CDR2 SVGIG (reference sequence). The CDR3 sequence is CACQGGNNSPLHF. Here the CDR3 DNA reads TGTGCCTGTCAGGGGGGCAATAATTCACCCCTCCACTTT.

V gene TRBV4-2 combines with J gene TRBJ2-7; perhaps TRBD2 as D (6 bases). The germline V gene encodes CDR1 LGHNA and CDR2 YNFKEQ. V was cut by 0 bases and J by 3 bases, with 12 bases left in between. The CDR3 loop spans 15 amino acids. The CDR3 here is CASSQDAGSHYEQYF. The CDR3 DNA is TGTGCCAGCAGCCAAGATGCCGGGAGTCACTACGAGCAGTACTTC.

CDR3 sequence reads: CASSLAHTGELFF. The CDR3 DNA is TGTGCCAGCAGCTTAGCCCACACCGGGGAGCTGTTTTTT. The chain links TRBV7-6 to TRBJ2-2; D unclear. CDR1 and CDR2 (germline): SGHVS, FNYEAQ. The V end was cut by 0 bases, the J end by 3 bases, with 2 bases between. The CDR3 consists of 13 residues.

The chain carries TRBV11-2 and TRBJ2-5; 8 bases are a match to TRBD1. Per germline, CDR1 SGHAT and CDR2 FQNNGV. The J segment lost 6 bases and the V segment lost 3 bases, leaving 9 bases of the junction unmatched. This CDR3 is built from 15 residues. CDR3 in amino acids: CASSFGGQGIKTQYF. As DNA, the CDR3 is TGTGCCAGCAGCTTCGGCGGACAGGGAATAAAGACCCAGTACTTC.

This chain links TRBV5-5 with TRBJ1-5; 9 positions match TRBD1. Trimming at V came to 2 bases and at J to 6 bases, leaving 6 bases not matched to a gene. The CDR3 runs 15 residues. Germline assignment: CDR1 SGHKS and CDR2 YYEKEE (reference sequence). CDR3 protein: CASSLTGQGGQPQHF. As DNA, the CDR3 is TGTGCCAGCAGCTTAACGGGACAGGGCGGTCAGCCCCAGCATTTT.

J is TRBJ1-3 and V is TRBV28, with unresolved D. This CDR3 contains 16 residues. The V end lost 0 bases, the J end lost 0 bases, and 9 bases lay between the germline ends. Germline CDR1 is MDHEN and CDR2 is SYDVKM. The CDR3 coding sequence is TGTGCCAGCAGTTTATGGAGTCCAGGCTCTGGAAACACCATATATTTT. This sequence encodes CASSLWSPGSGNTIYF.

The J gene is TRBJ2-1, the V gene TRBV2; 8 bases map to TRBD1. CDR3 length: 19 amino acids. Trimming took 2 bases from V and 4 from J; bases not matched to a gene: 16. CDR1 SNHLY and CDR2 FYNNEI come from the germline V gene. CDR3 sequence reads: CASSEPDRGSANNYNEQFF. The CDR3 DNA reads TGTGCCAGCAGTGAACCTGACAGGGGTTCAGCCAATAATTACAATGAGCAGTTCTTC.

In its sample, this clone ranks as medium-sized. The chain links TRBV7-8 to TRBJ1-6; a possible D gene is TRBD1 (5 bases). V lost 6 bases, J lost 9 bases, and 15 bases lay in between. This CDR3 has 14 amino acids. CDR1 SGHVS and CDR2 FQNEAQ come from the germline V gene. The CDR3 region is CASRTTDASSPLHF. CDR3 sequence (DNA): TGTGCCAGCAGGACGACAGACGCGAGTTCACCCCTCCACTTT.

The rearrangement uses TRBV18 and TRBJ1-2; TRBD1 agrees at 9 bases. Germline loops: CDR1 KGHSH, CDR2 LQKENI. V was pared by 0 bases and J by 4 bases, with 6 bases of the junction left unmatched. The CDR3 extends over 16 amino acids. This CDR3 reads CASSPPGSDRGYGYTF. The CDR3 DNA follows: TGTGCCAGCTCACCACCGGGGTCGGACAGGGGCTATGGCTACACCTTC.

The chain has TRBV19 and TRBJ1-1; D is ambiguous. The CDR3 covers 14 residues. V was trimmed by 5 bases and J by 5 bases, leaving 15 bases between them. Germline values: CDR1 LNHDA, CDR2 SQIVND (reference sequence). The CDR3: CASSPRTLGTEAFF. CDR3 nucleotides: TGTGCCAGTAGTCCTCGGACGCTGGGGACTGAAGCTTTCTTT.

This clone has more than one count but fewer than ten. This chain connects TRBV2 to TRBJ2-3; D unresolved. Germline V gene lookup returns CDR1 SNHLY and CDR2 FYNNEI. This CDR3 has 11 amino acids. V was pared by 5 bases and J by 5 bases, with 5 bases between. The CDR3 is CASSQRDTQYF. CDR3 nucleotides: TGTGCCAGCAGTCAAAGAGATACGCAGTATTTT.

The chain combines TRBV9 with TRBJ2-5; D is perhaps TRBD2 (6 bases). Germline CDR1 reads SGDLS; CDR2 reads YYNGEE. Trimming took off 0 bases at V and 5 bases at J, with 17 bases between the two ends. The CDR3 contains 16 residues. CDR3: CASSVGLDGGMETQYF. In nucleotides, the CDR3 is TGTGCCAGCAGCGTAGGATTGGATGGCGGGATGGAGACCCAGTACTTC.

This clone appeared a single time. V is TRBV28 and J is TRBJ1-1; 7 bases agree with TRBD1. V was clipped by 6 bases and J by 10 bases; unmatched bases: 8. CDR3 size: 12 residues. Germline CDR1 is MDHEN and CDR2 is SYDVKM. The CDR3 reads CASRPHRGGAFF. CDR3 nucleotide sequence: TGTGCCAGCAGACCCCACAGGGGAGGAGCTTTCTTT.

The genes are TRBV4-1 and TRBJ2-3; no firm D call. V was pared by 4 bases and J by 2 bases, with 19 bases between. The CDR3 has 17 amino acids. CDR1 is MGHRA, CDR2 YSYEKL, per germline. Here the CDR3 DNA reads TGCGCCAGCAGCCGTTCTTGGGGATCAGATAACACAGATACGCAGTATTTT. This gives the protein CASSRSWGSDNTDTQYF.